The rows below give T cell receptor beta chains drawn from one sample of a study of cytomegalovirus exposure and HLA in healthy donors. The table came from immunoSEQ multiplex PCR; TCRdb's copy has only in-frame clones and leaves some out. The repertoire holds some 170,000 clones, 81% seen once, with roughly 5% in the top ten. The sequencing sample was made of PBMCs. The receptors were sampled from a woman aged 18-29 years in good health and CMV-seropositive. Both conserved end residues are part of each CDR3. D genes are given only for firm matches. Clone size is given for some rows only: seen once, a few or many times, or a class if the clone is expanded.

j_call | clone_size | v_call | d_call | cdr3_nt | cdr3_aa
TRBJ1-1 | few | TRBV7-2 | . | TGTGCCAGCAGAAGGATACGGGGGGCGAACACTGAAGCTTTCTTT | CASRRIRGANTEAFF
TRBJ1-1 | . | TRBV19 | TRBD1 | TGTGCCAGTAGTAATCATCAGGGGGCAGGTACTGAAGCTTTCTTT | CASSNHQGAGTEAFF
TRBJ1-5 | . | TRBV9 | . | TGTGCCAGCAGCCCAAGGGGCAGCAATCAGCCCCAGCATTTT | CASSPRGSNQPQHF
TRBJ1-1 | once | TRBV6-6 | . | TGTGCCAGCAGTTGGTCTCACAGGGAGGGGAACACTGAAGCTTTCTTT | CASSWSHREGNTEAFF
TRBJ2-2 | once | TRBV28 | TRBD1 | TGTGCCAGTCCGGGACAGGGGGACACCGGGGAGCTGTTTTTT | CASPGQGDTGELFF
TRBJ1-1 | . | TRBV19 | . | TGTGCCAGTAGTATAGATTTGGAGGAGCGGAACACTGAGGCTTTCTTT | CASSIDLEERNTEAFF
TRBJ1-1 | . | TRBV5-4 | . | TGTGCCAGCAGCTTGGAACTTTTGAACACTGAAGCTTTCTTT | CASSLELLNTEAFF
TRBJ2-2 | few | TRBV6-4 | . | TGTGCCAGCAGTGACTCCTTATCCTCGGGGGAAACCGGGGAGCTGTTTTTT | CASSDSLSSGETGELFF
TRBJ2-7 | . | TRBV7-9 | . | TGTGCCAGCACCTACGAAGGACTCTTTCCTTACGAGCAGTACTTC | CASTYEGLFPYEQYF
TRBJ1-6 | . | TRBV6-1 | . | TGTGCCAGCAGTGATTGGGGCACAAATTCACCCCTCCACTTT | CASSDWGTNSPLHF
TRBJ2-5 | . | TRBV2 | TRBD1 | TGTGCCAGCAAGGGGACAGGGTTAGGTGAGACCCAGTACTTC | CASKGTGLGETQYF
TRBJ1-1 | . | TRBV5-6 | . | TGTGCCAGCATGGGGGGAGACCATGTTTGGAACACTGAAGCTTTCTTT | CASMGGDHVWNTEAFF
TRBJ1-1 | . | TRBV5-6 | TRBD1 | TGTGCCAGCAGCGTGGGGGACAGGGTGATCACTGAAGCTTTCTTT | CASSVGDRVITEAFF
TRBJ2-7 | . | TRBV7-9 | . | TGTGCCAGCAGTCATCCGGGATCCAGAGCCTACGAGCAGTACTTC | CASSHPGSRAYEQYF
TRBJ1-2 | . | TRBV29-1 | TRBD1 | TGCAGCGTTGAAGATTGGGTATTTCCGGGACAGGGTTATGGCTACACCTTC | CSVEDWVFPGQGYGYTF
TRBJ2-7 | . | TRBV19 | . | TGTGCCAGTAGTATAGTCGCAGGGAAAAACTACGAGCAGTACTTC | CASSIVAGKNYEQYF
TRBJ1-2 | . | TRBV9 | . | TGTGCCAGCTCGGGGGGGGAGAGCTACACCTTC | CASSGGESYTF
TRBJ2-5 | . | TRBV15 | . | TGTGCCACCAGCCCGAGACTCCCGCTCCTCCAAGAGACCCAGTACTTC | CATSPRLPLLQETQYF
TRBJ1-1 | . | TRBV6-5 | TRBD1 | TGTGCCAGCAGTTTCAGGACAGGGTCCCTGAACACTGAAGCTTTCTTT | CASSFRTGSLNTEAFF
TRBJ2-5 | . | TRBV5-1 | . | TGCGCCAGCAGCTTGTATGTCTCACAACAAGAGACCCAGTACTTC | CASSLYVSQQETQYF
TRBJ1-1 | . | TRBV5-6 | . | TGTGCCAGCAGCTTGGAACCACACCAGAACACTGAAGCTTTCTTT | CASSLEPHQNTEAFF
TRBJ2-3 | . | TRBV9 | TRBD1 | TGTGCCAGCAGCGTAGCCTTTGTGACAGGGGAAGATACGCAGTATTTT | CASSVAFVTGEDTQYF
TRBJ2-1 | . | TRBV7-9 | TRBD2 | TGTTCCAGCAGCCGGACTAGCGGGGGGGCATGGGAGCAGTTCTTC | CSSSRTSGGAWEQFF
TRBJ2-3 | . | TRBV19 | TRBD2 | TGTGCCAGTAGTACCACGGGGGGGTGGACAGATACGCAGTATTTT | CASSTTGGWTDTQYF
TRBJ2-2 | . | TRBV29-1 | TRBD2 | TGCAGCGCTCCCGGGACTAGCGGGCCGCAGGGCGGGGAGCTGTTTTTT | CSAPGTSGPQGGELFF
TRBJ1-1 | once | TRBV18 | . | TGTGCCAGCTCACCAGGGGGGAAAGAGAGTCCAGCTTTCTTT | CASSPGGKESPAFF
TRBJ1-3 | once | TRBV9 | TRBD1 | TGTGCCAGCAGCGCGGAACAGGGGAGGACTGGAAACACCATATATTTT | CASSAEQGRTGNTIYF
TRBJ2-5 | . | TRBV6-5 | . | TGTGCCAGCAGTAGGGCAGGGGCCAACCGAGAGACCCAGTACTTC | CASSRAGANRETQYF
TRBJ1-4 | . | TRBV7-9 | . | TGTGCCAGCAGCTTAACCGGGGGGCCTAATGAAAAACTGTTTTTT | CASSLTGGPNEKLFF
TRBJ2-1 | . | TRBV5-1 | . | TGCGCCAGCAGCCCGCGGTACAATGAGCAGTTCTTC | CASSPRYNEQFF
TRBJ2-5 | few | TRBV5-1 | . | TGCGCCAGCAGCTTGACAAGCCAAGAGACCCAGTACTTC | CASSLTSQETQYF
TRBJ2-5 | . | TRBV5-1 | . | TGCGCCAGCACCCGAAGGGGAAGCGGGCGAAATCTAGAGACCCAGTACTTC | CASTRRGSGRNLETQYF
TRBJ1-6 | once | TRBV6-4 | . | TGTGCCAGCAGTTCCGGGAGCCTGAATTCACCCCTCCACTTT | CASSSGSLNSPLHF
TRBJ1-2 | . | TRBV4-2 | TRBD1 | TGTGCCAGCAGCCAAGAACGGGACAGCTATGGCTACACCTTC | CASSQERDSYGYTF
TRBJ2-1 | . | TRBV5-6 | TRBD1 | TGTGCCAGCAGCATCGATCGGACAGGGCCCTTGCAGTTCTTC | CASSIDRTGPLQFF
TRBJ1-2 | once | TRBV21-1 | . | TGTGCCAGCAGCAGCGAGGGGGCGCACATCTATGGCTACACCTTC | CASSSEGAHIYGYTF
TRBJ2-7 | . | TRBV6-1 | TRBD1 | TGTGCCAGCAGGGGGGGGGACAGGGGGCTCTACGAGCAGTACTTC | CASRGGDRGLYEQYF
TRBJ2-7 | . | TRBV7-8 | . | TGTGCCAGCAGCTCACTCCGGGGGGCTAACGAGCAGTACTTC | CASSSLRGANEQYF
TRBJ1-1 | . | TRBV5-4 | . | TGTGCCAGCAGCTTGCAAGCAGGGGTTGAAGCTTTCTTT | CASSLQAGVEAFF
TRBJ2-1 | . | TRBV4-1 | . | TGCGCCAGCAGCCCCCTGGGTGCGGGGTACAATGAGCAGTTCTTC | CASSPLGAGYNEQFF
TRBJ1-5 | . | TRBV19 | . | TGTGCCAGTAGTATCGTTGGGGGGAATCAGCCCCAGCATTTT | CASSIVGGNQPQHF
TRBJ1-3 | . | TRBV28 | . | TGTGCCAGCAGTTTTTACCGCCCCCGACGGGGTTGGGGAAACACCATATATTTT | CASSFYRPRRGWGNTIYF
TRBJ1-5 | . | TRBV10-3 | TRBD1 | TGTGCCATCAGAGACAGGGTAGATCAGCCCCAGCATTTT | CAIRDRVDQPQHF
TRBJ1-2 | . | TRBV19 | TRBD1 | TGTGCCACTCACAGGGGTGGCTACACCTTC | CATHRGGYTF
TRBJ2-3 | few | TRBV7-9 | TRBD2 | TGTGCCAGCAGCTCACTACTTACTAGCGGGGGGCCCACAGATACGCAGTATTTT | CASSSLLTSGGPTDTQYF
TRBJ2-2 | . | TRBV28 | . | TGTGCCAGCACTGCGGGGAAGGGCTGGGAGCTGTTTTTT | CASTAGKGWELFF
TRBJ1-2 | . | TRBV6-5 | TRBD1 | TGTGCCAGCAGTTATAACAGGGGGCATGTCTATGGCTACACCTTC | CASSYNRGHVYGYTF
TRBJ2-7 | . | TRBV5-1 | . | TGCGCCAGCAGCTTGACAGGGACATCCTACGAGCAGTACTTC | CASSLTGTSYEQYF
TRBJ2-7 | few | TRBV15 | TRBD2 | TGTGCCACCAGCATCGGGGGGGGAAGCTCCTACGAGCAGTACTTC | CATSIGGGSSYEQYF
TRBJ1-2 | . | TRBV6-1 | . | TGTGCCAGCAGTGAAGCGTCAGGCACTAACTATGGCTACACCTTC | CASSEASGTNYGYTF
TRBJ1-1 | . | TRBV10-3 | . | TGTGCCAGCAGCCGGGGGGCTGAAGCTTTCTTT | CASSRGAEAFF
TRBJ2-7 | once | TRBV5-6 | . | TGTGCCAGCAGCTTGGGTTTGCGCTACGAGCAGTACTTC | CASSLGLRYEQYF
TRBJ2-7 | . | TRBV6-5 | TRBD1 | TGTGCCAGCAGTTACGGGACAGGGGTCGTGCAGTACTTC | CASSYGTGVVQYF